These T cell receptor beta chains were read from a single sample in a study of long-term antiretroviral therapy in people with HIV. The assay was immunoSEQ multiplex PCR, and TCRdb's table has in-frame clones only and misses some. Found here are around 22,000 clones, under 90% of them singletons; the top ten hold under 7.5%. The sequenced sample was unsorted PBMCs, obtained 1.8 years before starting antiretroviral therapy. All receptors come from a woman in her twenties or thirties with HIV. Both conserved end residues are part of each CDR3.

TRBV7-2	TRBJ2-5	11	CASSPQETQYF
TRBV19	TRBJ1-2	13	CASSILEGNGYTF
TRBV7-8	TRBJ2-5	15	CASSYPAGWAKTQYF
TRBV5-4	TRBJ1-2	14	CASSLPQGGRGYTF
TRBV4-1	TRBJ2-7	15	CASSQDMGTSYEQYF
TRBV6-1	TRBJ1-2	15	CASSPSTGASYGYTF
TRBV4-1	TRBJ2-3	14	CASSQEIRADTQYF
TRBV5-1	TRBJ1-4	13	CASSLLQGEKLFF
TRBV5-6	TRBJ1-3	14	CASTSGRSGNTIYF
TRBV29-1	TRBJ1-2	14	CSVRPPGKESGYTF
TRBV11-2	TRBJ1-6	15	CASRPRQGANSPLHF
TRBV6-4	TRBJ1-5	19	CARTGGTRVLRILDQPQHF
TRBV6-6	TRBJ1-2	14	CASSGQLTNYGYTF